These 15 T cell receptor beta chains were all obtained from the same sample, sequenced in a study of blood T cell repertoires in COVID-19. The protocol was immunoSEQ multiplex PCR, while the TCRdb copy is restricted to in-frame clones and leaves out a portion. The sample lists over 200,000 clones; about nine tenths were seen once. Sequencing used peripheral blood. The receptor source for this set is a woman in her thirties or forties with acute or convalescent COVID-19.

The chain has TRBV3-1 (or the pseudogene TRBV3-2) and TRBJ1-3; unclear D gene. V was pared by 1 base and J by 0 bases, with 10 bases between. The CDR3 runs 16 residues. Germline CDR1 reads LGHDT; CDR2 reads YNNKEL (reference sequence). CDR3 region: CASSQGRLLSGNTIYF. The CDR3 bases are TGTGCCAGCAGCCAAGGCAGGTTACTCTCTGGAAACACCATATATTTT.

The chain is built from TRBV5-1 and TRBJ1-3, with 8 nucleotides matching TRBD1. The CDR3 sequence is 15 residues long. Trimming at V came to 1 base and at J to 4 bases, leaving 4 bases not matched to a gene. Germline V CDR1 and CDR2: SGHRS, YFSETQ. Written as DNA, the CDR3 is TGCGCCAGCAGCTTGAAGACAGGGGCAGGAAACACCATATATTTT. Protein: CASSLKTGAGNTIYF.

The table lists this clone with a count of one. This chain connects TRBV18 to TRBJ2-7; D uncertain. The CDR3 spans 13 residues. With 3 bases removed from V and 6 bases from J, the gap between germline ends came to 12 bases. Germline V gene lookup returns CDR1 KGHSH and CDR2 LQKENI. CDR3 amino acids: CASSPLAESEQYV. The CDR3, as DNA: TGTGCCAGCTCACCTCTCGCGGAATCCGAGCAGTACGTC.

V gene TRBV9 combines with J gene TRBJ1-5; 8 nucleotides line up with TRBD1. The germline CDR1 and CDR2 sequences are SGDLS and YYNGEE. The CDR3 loop spans 15 amino acids. The trim removed 4 bases at V and 4 bases at J, leaving 7 bases unmatched. The CDR3 protein is CASSPGTGGNQPQHF. CDR3 bases: TGTGCCAGCAGCCCGGGAACAGGGGGGAATCAGCCCCAGCATTTT. Filled out from reference TRBV9 and TRBJ1-5, the complete variable domain reads DSGVTQTPKHLITATGQRVTLRCSPRSGDLSVYWYQQSLDQGLQFLIQYYNGEERAKGNILERFSAQQFPDLHSELNLSSLELGDSALYFCASSPGTGGNQPQHFGDGTRLSIL.

V is TRBV24-1 and J is TRBJ2-1; D is ambiguous. Trimming stripped 1 base from V and 0 bases from J, with 6 bases between. CDR1 is KGHDR, CDR2 SFDVKD, per germline. This CDR3 comprises 15 residues. The chain's CDR3 is CATSDFWSSYNEQFF. CDR3 DNA sequence: TGTGCCACCAGTGATTTCTGGAGCTCCTACAATGAGCAGTTCTTC.

The J gene is TRBJ2-1, the V gene TRBV19, with D hard to call. Germline assignment: CDR1 LNHDA and CDR2 SQIVND (reference sequence). V dropped 2 bases and J dropped 0 bases, with 8 bases sitting between them. The CDR3 spans 15 residues. The CDR3, as DNA: TGTGCCAGTAGTATAATGAGCCCCTCCTACAATGAGCAGTTCTTC. Its translation: CASSIMSPSYNEQFF.

The chain is built from TRBV5-1 and TRBJ2-4, with D possibly matching TRBD2 (6 bases). Germline CDR1 and CDR2: SGHRS and YFSETQ. CDR3 size: 15 residues. V lost 7 bases, J lost 8 bases, and 22 bases lay in between. CDR3 bases: TGCGCCAGCCGGGTCGCCCCGGGGGAGTGGTACATTCAGTACTTC. Its protein product is CASRVAPGEWYIQYF.

The V and J genes are TRBV15 and TRBJ1-4, with no clear D. This CDR3 comprises 18 residues. V dropped 0 bases and J dropped 2 bases, with 16 bases sitting between them. In germline, CDR1 is LNHNV, CDR2 YYDKDF (reference sequence). The CDR3 DNA reads as TGTGCCACCAGCAGAGAGGTACCGGGGTTAGCGACTAATGAAAAACTGTTTTTT. It encodes CATSREVPGLATNEKLFF.

The chain is built from TRBV21-1 and TRBJ2-3; the listed D gene, TRBD2, was not tested against the DNA. TRBV21-1 is a recognized pseudogene. CDR3 length equals 17 residues. CDR3 nucleotides: TGTGCCAGCAGCAAAATAGGACTAGCGGGGATCACAGATACGCAGTATTTT. Translating gives CASSKIGLAGITDTQYF.

The V call is TRBV2, the J call TRBJ2-3, with TRBD2 matching over 10 bases. This CDR3 spans 16 amino acids. Germline values: CDR1 SNHLY, CDR2 FYNNEI. With V trimmed by 5 bases and J by 3 bases, 8 bases remained unmatched. The CDR3 region has the DNA TGTGCCAGCAGTACCAGCGGGGGGGCCTTGACAGATACGCAGTATTTT. Translating gives CASSTSGGALTDTQYF.

The rearrangement links TRBV21-1 to TRBJ1-1; the D segment call TRBD1 is taken from the table without a DNA check. TRBV21-1 is recorded as a pseudogene. The CDR3 is 16 residues long. This chain's CDR3 is CASRGRVKGLNTEAFF. CDR3 bases: TGTGCCAGCAGAGGCAGGGTGAAAGGGCTGAACACTGAAGCTTTCTTT.

J is TRBJ2-5 and V is TRBV18, with no clear D. Germline V gene data show CDR1 as KGHSH and CDR2 as LQKENI. The CDR3 spans 16 residues. Trimming left V 4 bases short and J 1 base short, with 16 bases between. The CDR3: CASSRQVTEPQETQYF. In nucleotides, the CDR3 is TGTGCCAGCTCACGTCAGGTTACCGAACCCCAAGAGACCCAGTACTTC.

The chain is built from TRBV3-1 (or the pseudogene TRBV3-2) and TRBJ1-2, with D perhaps TRBD1 (6 bases). The germline V gene has CDR1 LGHDT and CDR2 YNNKEL (reference sequence). The ends were cut back, 1 base at V and 4 bases at J, with 22 bases in the middle. This CDR3 is 18 amino acids long. The CDR3 sequence: CASSQVGGWTRGVYGYTF. The CDR3 DNA reads TGTGCCAGCAGCCAAGTAGGGGGATGGACCCGGGGCGTCTATGGCTACACCTTC.

The chain couples TRBV6-2 or TRBV6-3 to TRBJ1-1, with D possibly TRBD1 on 6 matching bases. V gave up 4 bases and J gave up 4 bases, with 10 bases separating them. Looked up from germline, CDR1 is MNHEY and CDR2 is SVGEGT. The CDR3 extends over 13 amino acids. CDR3 sequence (DNA): TGTGCCAGCAGTTCTACAGGGTTCACTGAAGCTTTCTTT. This sequence encodes CASSSTGFTEAFF.

CDR3 loop: CASSYSNTVYTDTQYF. The CDR3 DNA follows: TGTGCCAGCAGTTACTCGAATACGGTCTACACAGATACGCAGTATTTT. The rearrangement joins TRBV6-5 to TRBJ2-3; D unresolved. The germline CDR1 and CDR2 sequences are MNHEY and SVGAGI. The CDR3 totals 16 residues. V lost 0 bases and J lost 2, with 12 bases in between.